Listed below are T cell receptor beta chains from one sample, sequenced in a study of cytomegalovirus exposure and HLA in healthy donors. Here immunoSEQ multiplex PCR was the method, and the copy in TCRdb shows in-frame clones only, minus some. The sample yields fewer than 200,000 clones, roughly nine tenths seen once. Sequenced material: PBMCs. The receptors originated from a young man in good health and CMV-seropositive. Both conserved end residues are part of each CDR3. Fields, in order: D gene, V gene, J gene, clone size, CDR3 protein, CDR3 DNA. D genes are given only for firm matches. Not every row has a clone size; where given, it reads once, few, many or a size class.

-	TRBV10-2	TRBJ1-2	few	CASSPRQTNYGYTF	TGCGCCAGCAGCCCGCGTCAAACTAACTATGGCTACACCTTC
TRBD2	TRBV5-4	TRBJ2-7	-	CASSLELGLAYEQYF	TGTGCCAGCAGCTTGGAACTGGGACTAGCCTACGAGCAGTACTTC
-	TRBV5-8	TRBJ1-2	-	CASASDYYGYTF	TGTGCCAGCGCGTCGGACTACTATGGCTACACCTTC
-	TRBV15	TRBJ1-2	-	CATSRVEDGYTF	TGTGCCACCAGCAGAGTAGAGGATGGCTACACCTTC
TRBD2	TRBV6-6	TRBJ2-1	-	CASSYSKGGHNEQFF	TGTGCCAGCAGTTACTCCAAGGGAGGGCACAATGAGCAGTTCTTC
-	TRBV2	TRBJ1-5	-	CASSPISDRPNQPQHF	TGTGCCAGCAGCCCAATATCCGACAGACCGAATCAGCCCCAGCATTTT
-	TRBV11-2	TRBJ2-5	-	CASSLDAEETQYF	TGTGCCAGCAGCTTAGATGCGGAAGAGACCCAGTACTTC
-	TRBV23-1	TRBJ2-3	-	CASSQFRVGRCTDTQYF	TGCGCCAGCAGTCAGTTTAGGGTAGGGAGATGCACAGATACGCAGTATTTT
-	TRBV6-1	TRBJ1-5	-	CASNLGRNQPQHF	TGTGCCAGCAACCTCGGGAGGAATCAGCCCCAGCATTTT
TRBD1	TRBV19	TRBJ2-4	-	CASSAFRDRARENIQYF	TGTGCCAGTAGTGCATTCCGGGACAGGGCACGGGAAAACATTCAGTACTTC
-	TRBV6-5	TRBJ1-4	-	CASSLLRYSEKLFF	TGTGCCAGCAGTTTGCTTCGGTACTCGGAAAAACTGTTTTTT
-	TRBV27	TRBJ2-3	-	CASQSIALFSADTQYF	TGTGCCAGCCAATCCATAGCCCTATTCAGCGCAGATACGCAGTATTTT
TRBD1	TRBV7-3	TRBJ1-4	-	CASSPDRGEKLFF	TGTGCCAGCAGCCCTGACAGGGGAGAAAAACTGTTTTTT
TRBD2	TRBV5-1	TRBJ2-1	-	CASSEGLAGVGNEQFF	TGCGCCAGCAGCGAGGGACTAGCGGGAGTTGGCAATGAGCAGTTCTTC
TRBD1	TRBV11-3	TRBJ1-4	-	CASSLGTGNEKLFF	TGTGCCAGCAGCTTGGGGACAGGGAATGAAAAACTGTTTTTT
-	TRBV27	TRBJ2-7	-	CASSLTRSYEQYF	TGTGCCAGCAGTTTGACTCGGTCCTACGAGCAGTACTTC
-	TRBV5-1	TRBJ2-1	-	CASSFSGAYNEQFF	TGCGCCAGCAGCTTTTCAGGGGCTTACAATGAGCAGTTCTTC
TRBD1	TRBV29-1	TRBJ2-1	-	CSGRQGVYNEQFF	TGCAGCGGGCGGCAGGGGGTCTACAATGAGCAGTTCTTC
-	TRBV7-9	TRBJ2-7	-	CASSLVNTPYEQYF	TGTGCCAGCAGCTTAGTAAATACACCCTACGAGCAGTACTTC
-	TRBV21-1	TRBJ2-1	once	CASTFVSSYNEQFF	TGTGCCAGCACTTTTGTGAGCTCCTACAATGAGCAGTTCTTC
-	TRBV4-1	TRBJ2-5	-	CASSQGGGRETQYF	TGCGCCAGCAGCCAAGGGGGAGGTCGGGAGACCCAGTACTTC
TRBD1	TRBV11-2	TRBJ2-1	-	CASSRTEGQGVEQFF	TGTGCCAGCAGCCGTACGGAGGGACAGGGGGTTGAGCAGTTCTTC
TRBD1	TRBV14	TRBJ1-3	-	CASSHRRDRDYGYGTIYF	TGTGCCAGCAGCCACCGCCGGGACAGGGATTATGGCTACGGCACCATATATTTT
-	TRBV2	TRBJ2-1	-	CASSLGHGERVGVEQFF	TGTGCCAGCAGCTTAGGCCATGGTGAGCGGGTGGGGGTTGAGCAGTTCTTC
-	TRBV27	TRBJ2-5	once	CASRPLGLGGGETQYF	TGTGCCAGCAGGCCGCTTGGGTTGGGGGGTGGTGAGACCCAGTACTTC
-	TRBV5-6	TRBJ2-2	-	CASSLAFAGELFF	TGTGCCAGCAGCTTGGCTTTCGCCGGGGAGCTGTTTTTT
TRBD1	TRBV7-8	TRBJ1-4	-	CASSLVVGTVNEKLFF	TGTGCCAGCAGCTTAGTGGTGGGGACAGTTAATGAAAAACTGTTTTTT
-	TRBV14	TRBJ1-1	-	CASSQSENTEAFF	TGTGCCAGCAGCCAGAGCGAGAACACTGAAGCTTTCTTT
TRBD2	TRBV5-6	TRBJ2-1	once	CASSLRLAVYNEQFF	TGTGCCAGCAGCTTGCGACTAGCGGTATACAATGAGCAGTTCTTC
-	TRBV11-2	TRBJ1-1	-	CASSSARGGNTEAFF	TGTGCCAGCAGCTCCGCCCGAGGCGGGAACACTGAAGCTTTCTTT
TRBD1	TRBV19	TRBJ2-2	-	CASRSPPSGQREVNTGELFF	TGTGCCAGTAGGAGCCCTCCGTCGGGACAGAGAGAAGTTAACACCGGGGAGCTGTTTTTT
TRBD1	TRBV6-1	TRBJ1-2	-	CASRPGQTSTWGYTF	TGTGCCAGCAGGCCGGGACAGACCTCGACGTGGGGCTACACCTTC
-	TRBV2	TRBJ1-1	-	CASRKRGGGGYTEAFF	TGTGCCAGCAGGAAGCGCGGGGGCGGTGGTTACACTGAAGCTTTCTTT
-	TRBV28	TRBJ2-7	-	CASSRPQTGPVEQYF	TGTGCCAGCAGCCGACCGCAGACAGGACCTGTGGAGCAGTACTTC
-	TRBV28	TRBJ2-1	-	CASSFGYNEQFF	TGTGCCAGCAGTTTCGGGTACAATGAGCAGTTCTTC
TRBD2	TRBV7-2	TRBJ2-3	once	CASSLGLAGAADTQYF	TGTGCCAGCAGCTTAGGGCTAGCGGGAGCGGCAGATACGCAGTATTTT
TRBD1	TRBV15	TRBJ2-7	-	CATSRGQGAGEQYF	TGTGCCACCAGCAGAGGACAGGGGGCGGGCGAGCAGTACTTC
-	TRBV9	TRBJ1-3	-	CASSVQAVGNTIYF	TGTGCCAGCAGCGTCCAAGCTGTCGGAAACACCATATATTTT
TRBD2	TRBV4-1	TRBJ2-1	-	CASSPGPGTSGRLNEQFF	TGCGCCAGCAGCCCGGGTCCCGGGACTAGCGGGCGGTTGAATGAGCAGTTCTTC
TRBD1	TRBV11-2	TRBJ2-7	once	CASSYGTGVLTYEQYF	TGTGCCAGCAGCTATGGGACAGGGGTTCTCACCTACGAGCAGTACTTC
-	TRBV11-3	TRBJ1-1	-	CASSSRGGPEAFF	TGTGCCAGCAGCTCCCGAGGAGGCCCTGAAGCTTTCTTT